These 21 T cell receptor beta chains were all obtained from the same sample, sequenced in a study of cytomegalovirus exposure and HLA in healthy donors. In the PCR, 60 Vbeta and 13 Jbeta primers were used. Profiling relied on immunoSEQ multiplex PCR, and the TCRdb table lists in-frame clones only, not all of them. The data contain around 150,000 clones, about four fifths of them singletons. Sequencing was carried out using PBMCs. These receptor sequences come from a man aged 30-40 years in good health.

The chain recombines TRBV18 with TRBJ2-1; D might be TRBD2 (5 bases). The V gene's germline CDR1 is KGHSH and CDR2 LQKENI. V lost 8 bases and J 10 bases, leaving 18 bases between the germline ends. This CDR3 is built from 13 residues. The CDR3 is CASRDATSGEQFF. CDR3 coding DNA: TGTGCCAGCAGAGACGCAACCTCGGGAGAGCAGTTCTTC.

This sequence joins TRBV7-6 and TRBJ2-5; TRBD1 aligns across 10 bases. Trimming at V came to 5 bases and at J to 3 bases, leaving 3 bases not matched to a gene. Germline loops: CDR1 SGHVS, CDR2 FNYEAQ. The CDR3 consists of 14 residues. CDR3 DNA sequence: TGTGCCAGCAGCCCGGGGACAGGGGAAGAGACCCAGTACTTC. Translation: CASSPGTGEETQYF.

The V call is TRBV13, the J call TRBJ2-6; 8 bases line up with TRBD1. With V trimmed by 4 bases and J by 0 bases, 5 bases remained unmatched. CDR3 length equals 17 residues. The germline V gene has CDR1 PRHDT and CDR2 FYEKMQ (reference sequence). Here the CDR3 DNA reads TGTGCCAGCAGCTCCGTAACAGGGGGCTCTGGGGCCAACGTCCTGACTTTC. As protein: CASSSVTGGSGANVLTF.

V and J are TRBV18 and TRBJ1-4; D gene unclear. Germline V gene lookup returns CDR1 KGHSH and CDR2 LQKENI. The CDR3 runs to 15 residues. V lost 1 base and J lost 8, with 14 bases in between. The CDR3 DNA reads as TGTGCCAGCTCACCACTGGGCTCCGGCCCGGAAAAACTGTTTTTT. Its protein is CASSPLGSGPEKLFF.

DNA of the CDR3: TGTGCCAGCAGCCCCGGGGGACTAGCGGGGGCCCTCGGCGAGCAGTACTTC. Amino acid sequence: CASSPGGLAGALGEQYF. The chain joins TRBV9 to TRBJ2-7; 14 bases line up with TRBD2. The CDR3 sequence is 17 residues long. The junction had 12 bases not matched to a gene; V was cut back by 4 bases and J by 6 bases. CDR1 SGDLS and CDR2 YYNGEE come from the germline V gene.

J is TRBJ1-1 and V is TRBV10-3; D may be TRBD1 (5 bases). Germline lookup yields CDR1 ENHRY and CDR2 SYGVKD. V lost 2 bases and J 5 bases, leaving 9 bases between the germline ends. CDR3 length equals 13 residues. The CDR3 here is CAISEPGGTEAFF. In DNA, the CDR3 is TGTGCCATCAGTGAGCCCGGGGGGACTGAAGCTTTCTTT.

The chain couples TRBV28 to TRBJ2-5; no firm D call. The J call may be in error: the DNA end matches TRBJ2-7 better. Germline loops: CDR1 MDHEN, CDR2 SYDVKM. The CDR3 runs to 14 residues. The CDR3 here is CASSLIGGAYEQYF. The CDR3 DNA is TGTGCCAGCAGTTTAATAGGCGGAGCCTACGAGCAGTACTTC.

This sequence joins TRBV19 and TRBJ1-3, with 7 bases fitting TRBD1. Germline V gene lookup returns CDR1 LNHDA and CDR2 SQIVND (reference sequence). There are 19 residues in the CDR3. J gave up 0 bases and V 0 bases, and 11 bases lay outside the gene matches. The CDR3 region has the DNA TGTGCCAGTAGTATAGATGCCACCCTTGGGACAGACTCTGGAAACACCATATATTTT. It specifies CASSIDATLGTDSGNTIYF.

This chain's CDR3 is CASSTPGLAGGADTQYF. In DNA form, the CDR3 reads TGTGCCAGTAGTACCCCGGGACTAGCGGGAGGGGCAGATACGCAGTATTTT. The rearrangement joins TRBV19 to TRBJ2-3; 16 nucleotides match TRBD2. The CDR3 has 17 residues. J lost 4 bases, V lost 4 bases, and 5 bases had no gene match. Germline V gene data show CDR1 as LNHDA and CDR2 as SQIVND (reference sequence).

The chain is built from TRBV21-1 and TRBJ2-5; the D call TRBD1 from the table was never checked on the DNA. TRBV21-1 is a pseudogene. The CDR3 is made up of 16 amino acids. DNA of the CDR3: TGTGCCAGCAGCATCTCGGGACACCCGTACCAAGAGACCCAGTACTTC. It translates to CASSISGHPYQETQYF.

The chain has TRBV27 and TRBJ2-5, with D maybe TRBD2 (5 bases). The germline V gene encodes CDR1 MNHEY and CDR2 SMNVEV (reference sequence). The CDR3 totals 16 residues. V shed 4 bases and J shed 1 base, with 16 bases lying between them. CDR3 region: CASSSGLRNFQETQYF. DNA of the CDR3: TGTGCCAGCAGTTCCGGACTTCGCAACTTCCAAGAGACCCAGTACTTC.

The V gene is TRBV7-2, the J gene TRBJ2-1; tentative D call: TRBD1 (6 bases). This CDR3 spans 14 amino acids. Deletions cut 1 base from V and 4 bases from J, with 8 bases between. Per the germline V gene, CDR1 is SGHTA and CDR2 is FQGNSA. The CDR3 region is CASSLVTGYNEQFF. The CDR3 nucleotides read TGTGCCAGCAGCTTAGTTACAGGGTACAATGAGCAGTTCTTC.

This CDR3 reads CASSLSYTGELFF. For the CDR3, the DNA is TGTGCCAGCAGCTTGAGCTACACCGGGGAGCTGTTTTTT. The rearrangement uses TRBV5-6 and TRBJ2-2; the D is unclear. Trimming stripped 1 base from V and 3 bases from J, with 4 bases between. Germline V gene lookup returns CDR1 SGHDT and CDR2 YYEEEE. The CDR3 has 13 residues.

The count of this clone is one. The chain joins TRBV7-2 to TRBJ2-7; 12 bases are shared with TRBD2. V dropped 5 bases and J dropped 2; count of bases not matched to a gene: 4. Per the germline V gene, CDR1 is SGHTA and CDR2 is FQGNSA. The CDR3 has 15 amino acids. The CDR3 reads CASSRWTSGAYEQYF. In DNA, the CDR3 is TGTGCCAGCAGCCGGTGGACTAGCGGGGCCTACGAGCAGTACTTC.

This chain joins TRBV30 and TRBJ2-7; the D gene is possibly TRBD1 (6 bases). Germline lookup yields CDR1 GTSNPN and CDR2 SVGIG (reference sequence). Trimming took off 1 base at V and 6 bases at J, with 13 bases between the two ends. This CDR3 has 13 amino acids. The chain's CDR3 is CAWSGFRGGEQYF. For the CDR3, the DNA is TGTGCCTGGAGTGGGTTCAGGGGTGGCGAGCAGTACTTC.

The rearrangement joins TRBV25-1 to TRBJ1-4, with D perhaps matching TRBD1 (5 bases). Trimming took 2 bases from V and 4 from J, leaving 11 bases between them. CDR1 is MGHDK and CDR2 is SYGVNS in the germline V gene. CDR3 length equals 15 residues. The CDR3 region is CASSEARGYNEKLFF. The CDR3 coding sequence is TGTGCCAGCAGTGAAGCAAGGGGCTATAATGAAAAACTGTTTTTT.

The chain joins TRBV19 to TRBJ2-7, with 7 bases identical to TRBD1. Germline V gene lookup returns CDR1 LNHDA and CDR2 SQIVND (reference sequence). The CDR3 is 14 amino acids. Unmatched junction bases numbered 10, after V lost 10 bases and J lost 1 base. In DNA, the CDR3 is TGTGCCACCTCACTCCGGGACAGATCCTACGAGCAGTACTTC. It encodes CATSLRDRSYEQYF.

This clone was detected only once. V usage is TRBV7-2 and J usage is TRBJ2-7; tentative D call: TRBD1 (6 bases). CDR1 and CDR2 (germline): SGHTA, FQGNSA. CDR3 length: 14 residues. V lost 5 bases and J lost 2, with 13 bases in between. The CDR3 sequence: CASSPDRPPYEQYF. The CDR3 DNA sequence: TGTGCCAGCAGCCCTGACAGGCCGCCCTACGAGCAGTACTTC. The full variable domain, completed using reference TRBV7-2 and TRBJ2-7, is GAGVSQSPSNKVTEKGKDVELRCDPISGHTALYWYRQSLGQGLEFLIYFQGNSAPDKSGLPSDRFSAERTGGSVSTLTIQRTQQEDSAVYLCASSPDRPPYEQYFGPGTRLTVT.

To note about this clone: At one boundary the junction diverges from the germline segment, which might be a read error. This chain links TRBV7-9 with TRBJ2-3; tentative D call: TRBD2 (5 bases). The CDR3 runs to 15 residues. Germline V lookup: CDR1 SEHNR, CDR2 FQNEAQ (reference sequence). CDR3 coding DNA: TGTTCCAGCAGCTTAGGAGGAGTTCTGGCAGATACGCAGTATTTT. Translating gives CSSSLGGVLADTQYF.

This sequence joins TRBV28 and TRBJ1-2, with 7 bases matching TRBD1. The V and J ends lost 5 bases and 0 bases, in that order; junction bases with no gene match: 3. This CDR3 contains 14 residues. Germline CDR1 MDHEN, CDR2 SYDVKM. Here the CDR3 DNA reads TGTGCCAGCAGTACCGGACAGGCTAACTATGGCTACACCTTC. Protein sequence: CASSTGQANYGYTF.

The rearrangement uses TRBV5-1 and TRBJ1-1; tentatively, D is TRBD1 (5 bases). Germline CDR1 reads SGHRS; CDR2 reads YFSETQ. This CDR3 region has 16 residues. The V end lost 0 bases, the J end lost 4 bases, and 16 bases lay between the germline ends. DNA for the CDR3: TGCGCCAGCAGCTTGGACCGTGGGGGGTGGCGCACTGAAGCTTTCTTT. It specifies CASSLDRGGWRTEAFF.